The subject of this entry is one T cell receptor (beta chain). No antigen is known for it. Only in-frame clones appear in the TCRdb table, and some are missing; sequencing was by immunoSEQ multiplex PCR. The sample records roughly 2,500,000 clones, approximately 93% being singletons. These data belong to a study of shared clonotypes between healthy human individuals. Whole-study context: Each donor's CD4 naive and CD4 memory cells filled three plates apiece, CD8 naive two, and CD8 memory one. Overall study findings and caveats: Although depth was large, rarefaction showed that sequencing of the sorted subsets was incomplete.

Germline CDR1 SQVTM, CDR2 ANQGSEA. The CDR3 extends over 19 amino acids. V lost 8 bases, J lost 2 bases, and 21 bases stayed unmatched. This TCR came from a man younger than 30 in good health. Some clones in this sample may be carry-over from other donors' samples. V gene TRBV29-1 combines with J gene TRBJ1-2; 12 bases agree with TRBD1. The sequenced sample consisted of naive CD4+ T cells from PBMCs. Subset specified: CD45RA+ positively selected. CDR3 amino acids: CSSVAASPGTGGKNYGYTF. CDR3 sequence (DNA): TGCAGCTCCGTTGCAGCTAGCCCCGGGACAGGGGGCAAAAACTATGGCTACACCTTC.